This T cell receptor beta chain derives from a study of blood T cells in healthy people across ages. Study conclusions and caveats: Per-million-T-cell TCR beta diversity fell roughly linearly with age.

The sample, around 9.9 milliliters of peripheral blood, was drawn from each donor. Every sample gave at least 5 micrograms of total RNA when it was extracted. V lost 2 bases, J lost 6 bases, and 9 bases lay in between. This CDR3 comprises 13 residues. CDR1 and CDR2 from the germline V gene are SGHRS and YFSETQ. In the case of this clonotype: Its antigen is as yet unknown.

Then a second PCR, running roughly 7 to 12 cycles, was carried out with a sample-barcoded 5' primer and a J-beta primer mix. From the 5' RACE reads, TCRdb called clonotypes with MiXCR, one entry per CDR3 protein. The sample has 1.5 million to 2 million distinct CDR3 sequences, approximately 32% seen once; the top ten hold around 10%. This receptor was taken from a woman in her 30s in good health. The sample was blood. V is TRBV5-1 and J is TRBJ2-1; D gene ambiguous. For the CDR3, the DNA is TGCGCCAGCAGCTTTCAGGCAGGCAATGAGCAGTTCTTC. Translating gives CASSFQAGNEQFF.